The text below deals with one TCR beta chain. Its specificity is not known. The data are from a study of shared clonotypes between healthy human individuals. Findings of the study overall: Read depth was anticipated to influence clonotype sharing among donors. The study generally estimated greater richness for naive than memory subsets.

Researchers divided each subset's genomic DNA evenly across several immunoSEQ plates. Method: immunoSEQ multiplex PCR; TCRdb's copy keeps in-frame clones and lacks some. The sample consists of around 200,000 clones, approximately 61% of them appearing once. Sequencing was carried out using memory CD4+ T cells sorted from blood. Subset in this sample: CD45RA-negative fraction. The receptor comes from a young man in good health.

The CDR3, as DNA: TGTGCCAGCAGCGAAACAGGGACAGATACGCAGTATTTT. It is translated as CASSETGTDTQYF. This rearrangement joins TRBV11-3 to TRBJ2-3, with D perhaps TRBD1 (6 bases). Trimming left V 5 bases short and J 3 bases short, with 9 bases between. This CDR3 contains 13 residues. Germline values: CDR1 SGHNT, CDR2 YENEEA.